This section outlines one T cell receptor beta chain sequence together with its context. What this receptor recognizes is not known. The record has no base qualities; no much larger clone is one base away. Measured from the cysteine to the phenylalanine, the CDR3 is 11 residues long. Of all the DNA, just the CDR3 is kept, 33 bases in frame from base 1. The data stem from a study of OX40 agonist ivuxolimab in advanced cancers. For context, the study as a whole: Ivuxolimab, which targeted the costimulatory receptor OX40 (CD134), was an agonistic, fully human IgG2 monoclonal antibody. Intravenous ivuxolimab was administered to patients every 2 weeks at six dose levels: 0.01, 0.1, 0.3, 1.5, 3 and 10 mg/kg. Partial responses occurred in three dose-escalation patients: two with cutaneous melanoma and one with hepatocellular carcinoma. The monotherapy dose-escalation portion (N = 52 patients) of the phase I ivuxolimab trial is reported in the paper. Peripheral TCRbeta sequencing aimed to test whether ivuxolimab altered TCR sequence diversity and caused clonal T-cell expansion. Patients were allowed to have had prior anti-PD-1, anti-PD-L1 or anti-CTLA-4 therapy, and approximately 39% of the dose-escalation patients had been treated with checkpoint inhibitors. Of the roughly 52 dose-escalation patients, hepatocellular carcinoma was present in approximately 20, melanoma in some 15, renal cell carcinoma in 9 and head and neck cancer in 9. In the dose-escalation cohort, roughly four fifths of patients were male, and the mean age was approximately 60 years, with a range of about 23 to 85.

General findings and caveats noted by the study authors: Clonal expansion of both CD4+ and CD8+ blood T cells was observed from baseline to week 6 at doses 0.1 to 3.0 mg/kg. Low levels of normalized T-cell clonal expansion were also shown by some nonresponding patients. In the 0.1-3.0 mg/kg groups, partial responders had among the lowest normalized peripheral clonal expansion, particularly in CD8+ T cells. The antigen specificity of the clonally expanded peripheral T cells was not determined. On average, CD8+ T cells showed more expanded clones than CD4+ T cells after ivuxolimab.

The trial excluded patients who had a history of autoimmune disease or were on systemic immunosuppression. In every dose cohort, peripheral blood was drawn for TCR sequencing at baseline, cycle 4 day 1, and cycle 7 day 1. Samples came from an open-label, multicenter, first-in-human phase I dose-escalation trial of ivuxolimab. Adults with locally advanced or metastatic melanoma, renal cell carcinoma, hepatocellular carcinoma or head and neck squamous cell carcinoma were enrolled in the trial. Before TCR sequencing, CD4+ T cells and CD8+ T cells were sorted from peripheral blood as separate populations. To sequence the TCRbeta CDR3 region, genomic DNA was isolated from the sorted cells. TCRbeta CDR3 regions were sequenced using the immunoSEQ Assay. The source is immuneACCESS, and TCRdb retained only in-frame sequences with V and J called. Part of the clones is not carried over; for the studies checked, unresolved V genes explain less than half of this, and the remainder is unexplained. In this sample the table shows around 95,000 clones, 90% of which occur a single time. The ten largest clones capture around 0.15% of the sample.

The rearranged segments are TRBV7-5 and TRBJ1-2; TRBD1, the table's D call, was not compared with the DNA. TRBV7-5 corresponds to a pseudogene. The specimen comprised CD4+ or CD8+ T cells sorted from blood, sampled in a trial of the OX40 agonist ivuxolimab. The origin of this receptor is an adult with an advanced solid tumor such as melanoma, head and neck, liver or kidney cancer. In nucleotide form, the sequence is TGTGCCGAGACAGGGGACTATGGCTACACCTTC. Its translation is CAETGDYGYTF.